This paragraph covers one T cell receptor beta chain sequence. Authors' processing steps: Nucleated cell number was recorded as an estimate derived from reference gene primer amplification. Some clones are missing from TCRdb's copy, which holds only in-frame ones; the method was immunoSEQ multiplex PCR. V and J calls and clone size are as listed in that table; D and trimming were resolved from the DNA. The table includes roughly 390,000 clones, approximately 81% detected once. The data belong to a study of blood T cell repertoires in COVID-19. Study-wide background: The United States, Italy and Spain were the sources of the acute and convalescent COVID-19 samples. From T cells, B-cell-depleted T cells, or PBMCs came the material, which was cDNA or gDNA.

The V end lost 4 bases, the J end lost 7 bases, and 15 bases lay between the germline ends. This CDR3 comprises 14 residues. Germline V CDR1 and CDR2: KGHDR, SFDVKD. The source is a woman aged 18-30 years with acute or convalescent COVID-19. The chain employs TRBV24-1 and TRBJ1-1; perhaps TRBD1 as D (5 bases). Input material: peripheral blood. CDR3 protein: CATSDRGGTSEAFF. The CDR3, as DNA: TGTGCCACCAGTGACCGTGGGGGGACTAGTGAAGCTTTCTTT.